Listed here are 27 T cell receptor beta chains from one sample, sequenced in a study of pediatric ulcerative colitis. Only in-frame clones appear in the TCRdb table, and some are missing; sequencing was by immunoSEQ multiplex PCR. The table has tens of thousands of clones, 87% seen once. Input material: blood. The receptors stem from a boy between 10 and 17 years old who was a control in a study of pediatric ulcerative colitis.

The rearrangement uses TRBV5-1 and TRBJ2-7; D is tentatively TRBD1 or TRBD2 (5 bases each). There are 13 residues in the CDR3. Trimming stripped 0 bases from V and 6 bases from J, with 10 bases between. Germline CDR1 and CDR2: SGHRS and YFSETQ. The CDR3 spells CASSLDGAREQYF. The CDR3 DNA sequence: TGCGCCAGCAGCTTGGACGGGGCTCGCGAGCAGTACTTC.

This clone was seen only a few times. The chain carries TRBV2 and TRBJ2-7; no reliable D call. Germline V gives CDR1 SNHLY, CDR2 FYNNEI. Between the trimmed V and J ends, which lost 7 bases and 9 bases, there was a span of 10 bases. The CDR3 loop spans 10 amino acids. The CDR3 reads CASTGPGQYF. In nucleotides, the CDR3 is TGTGCCAGCACTGGGCCGGGGCAGTACTTC.

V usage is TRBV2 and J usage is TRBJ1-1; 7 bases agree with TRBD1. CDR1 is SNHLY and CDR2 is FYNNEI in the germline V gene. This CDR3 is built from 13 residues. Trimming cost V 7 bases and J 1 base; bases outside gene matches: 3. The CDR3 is CASTRGTNTEAFF. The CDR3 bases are TGTGCCAGCACCAGGGGGACGAACACTGAAGCTTTCTTT.

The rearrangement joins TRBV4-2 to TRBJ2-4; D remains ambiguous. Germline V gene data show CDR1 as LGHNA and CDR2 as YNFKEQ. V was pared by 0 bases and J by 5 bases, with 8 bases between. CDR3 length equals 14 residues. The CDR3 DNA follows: TGTGCCAGCAGCCAAGAAGGGCCTGAAAACATTCAGTACTTC. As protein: CASSQEGPENIQYF.

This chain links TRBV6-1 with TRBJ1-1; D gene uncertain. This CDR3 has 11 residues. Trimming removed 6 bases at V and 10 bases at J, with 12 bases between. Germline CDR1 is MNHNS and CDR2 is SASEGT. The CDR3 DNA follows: TGTGCCAGCAGGGCAGCGGCGGTAGCTTTCTTT. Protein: CASRAAAVAFF.

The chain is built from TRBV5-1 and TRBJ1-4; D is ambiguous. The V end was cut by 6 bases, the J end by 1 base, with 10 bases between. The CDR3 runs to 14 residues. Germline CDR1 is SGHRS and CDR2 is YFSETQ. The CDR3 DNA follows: TGCGCCAGCACCACGGACTTAACTAATGAAAAACTGTTTTTT. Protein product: CASTTDLTNEKLFF.

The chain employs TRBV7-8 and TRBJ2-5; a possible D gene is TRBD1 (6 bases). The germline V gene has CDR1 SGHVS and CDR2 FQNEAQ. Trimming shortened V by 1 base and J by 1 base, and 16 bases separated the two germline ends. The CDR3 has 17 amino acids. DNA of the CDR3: TGTGCCAGCAGCTTAGTCCCTCCACAGGGTAGCCAAGAGACCCAGTACTTC. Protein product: CASSLVPPQGSQETQYF.

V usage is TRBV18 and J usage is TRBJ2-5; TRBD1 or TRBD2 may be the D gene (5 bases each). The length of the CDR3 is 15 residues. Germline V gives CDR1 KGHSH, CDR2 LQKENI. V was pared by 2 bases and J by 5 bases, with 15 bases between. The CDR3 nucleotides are TGTGCCAGCTCACCAGGGGGACGGGTGGAGGAGACCCAGTACTTC. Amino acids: CASSPGGRVEETQYF.

The CDR3 loop reads CASSVDRKMTEAFF. The CDR3 DNA reads TGTGCCAGCAGCGTCGACAGGAAGATGACTGAAGCTTTCTTT. The rearrangement joins TRBV27 to TRBJ1-1; D may be TRBD1 (6 bases). Germline V CDR1 and CDR2: MNHEY, SMNVEV (reference sequence). CDR3 length: 14 residues. V lost 6 bases and J 5 bases, leaving 16 bases between the germline ends.

The CDR3 nucleotides are TGCGCCAGCAGCCCCCAGGTCAGCGGGGGAACCTACAATGAGCAGTTCTTC. It codes for CASSPQVSGGTYNEQFF. This sequence joins TRBV5-1 and TRBJ2-1, with 8 bases fitting TRBD2. The ends lost 4 bases at V and 2 bases at J; junction bases unmatched: 11. In germline, CDR1 is SGHRS, CDR2 YFSETQ. CDR3 size: 17 residues.

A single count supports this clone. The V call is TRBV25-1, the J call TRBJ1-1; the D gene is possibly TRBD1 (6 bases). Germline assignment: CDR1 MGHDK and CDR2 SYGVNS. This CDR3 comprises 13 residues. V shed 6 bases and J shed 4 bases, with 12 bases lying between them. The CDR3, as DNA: TGTGCCAGCAGGCCTACAGGGTTCACTGAAGCTTTCTTT. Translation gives CASRPTGFTEAFF.

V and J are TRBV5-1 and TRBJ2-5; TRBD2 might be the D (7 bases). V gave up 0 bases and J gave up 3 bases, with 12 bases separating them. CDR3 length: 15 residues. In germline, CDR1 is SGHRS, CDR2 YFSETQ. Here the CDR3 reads CASSLAQGGEETQYF. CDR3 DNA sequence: TGCGCCAGCAGCTTGGCACAGGGAGGGGAAGAGACCCAGTACTTC.

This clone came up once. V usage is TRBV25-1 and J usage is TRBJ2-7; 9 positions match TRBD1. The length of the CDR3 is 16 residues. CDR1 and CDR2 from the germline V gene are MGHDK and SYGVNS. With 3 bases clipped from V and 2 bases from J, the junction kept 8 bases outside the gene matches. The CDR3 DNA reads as TGTGCCAGCAGTGATACCCTACAGGGGGCACCCTACGAGCAGTACTTC. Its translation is CASSDTLQGAPYEQYF.

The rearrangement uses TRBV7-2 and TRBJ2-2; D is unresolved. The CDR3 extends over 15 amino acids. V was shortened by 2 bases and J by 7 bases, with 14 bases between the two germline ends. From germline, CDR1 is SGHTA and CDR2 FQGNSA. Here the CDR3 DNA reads TGTGCCAGCAGCTTATCCATCCCGGCGGACGGGGAGCTGTTTTTT. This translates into CASSLSIPADGELFF.

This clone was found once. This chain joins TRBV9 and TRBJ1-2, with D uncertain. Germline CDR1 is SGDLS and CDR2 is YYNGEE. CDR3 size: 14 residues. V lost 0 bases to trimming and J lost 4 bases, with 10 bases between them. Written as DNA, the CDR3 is TGTGCCAGCAGCGTAGCTGAGGGAACCTATGGCTACACCTTC. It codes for CASSVAEGTYGYTF. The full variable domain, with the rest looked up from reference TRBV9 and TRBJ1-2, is DSGVTQTPKHLITATGQRVTLRCSPRSGDLSVYWYQQSLDQGLQFLIQYYNGEERAKGNILERFSAQQFPDLHSELNLSSLELGDSALYFCASSVAEGTYGYTFGSGTRLTVV.

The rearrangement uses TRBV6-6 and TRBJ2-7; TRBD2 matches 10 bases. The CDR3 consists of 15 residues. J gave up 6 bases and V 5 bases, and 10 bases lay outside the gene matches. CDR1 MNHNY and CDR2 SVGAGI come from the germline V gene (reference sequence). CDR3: CASSPPQRGGGEQYF. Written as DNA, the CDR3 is TGTGCCAGCAGTCCGCCGCAGCGGGGGGGAGGCGAGCAGTACTTC.

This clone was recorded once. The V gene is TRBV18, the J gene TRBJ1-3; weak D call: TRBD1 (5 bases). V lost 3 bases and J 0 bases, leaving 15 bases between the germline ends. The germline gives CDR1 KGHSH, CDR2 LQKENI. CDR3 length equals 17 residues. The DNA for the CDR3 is TGTGCCAGCTCACCCTCCTCCGACAGCCACTCTGGAAACACCATATATTTT. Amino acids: CASSPSSDSHSGNTIYF.

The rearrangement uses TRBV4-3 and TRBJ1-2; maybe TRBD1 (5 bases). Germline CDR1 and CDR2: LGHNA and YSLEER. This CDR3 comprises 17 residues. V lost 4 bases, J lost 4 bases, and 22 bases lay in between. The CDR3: CASSPLLGGRDGYGYTF. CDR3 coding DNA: TGCGCCAGCAGCCCTCTTCTCGGGGGTCGAGATGGCTATGGCTACACCTTC.

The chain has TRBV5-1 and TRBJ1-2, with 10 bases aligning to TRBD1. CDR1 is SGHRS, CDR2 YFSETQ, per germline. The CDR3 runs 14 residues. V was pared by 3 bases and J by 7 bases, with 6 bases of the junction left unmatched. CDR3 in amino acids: CASSYGRDRGGYTF. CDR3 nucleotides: TGCGCCAGCAGCTACGGGCGGGACAGGGGTGGCTACACCTTC. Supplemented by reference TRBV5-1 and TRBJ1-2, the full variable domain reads KAGVTQTPRYLIKTRGQQVTLSCSPISGHRSVSWYQQTPGQGLQFLFEYFSETQRNKGNFPGRFSGRQFSNSRSEMNVSTLELGDSALYLCASSYGRDRGGYTFGSGTRLTVV.

CDR3 in DNA: TGTGCCAGCAGCCCGACATACAATGAGCAGTTCTTC. Translated, it gives CASSPTYNEQFF. The genes are TRBV27 and TRBJ2-1, with D unresolved. This CDR3 has 12 residues. Germline CDR1 and CDR2: MNHEY and SMNVEV (reference sequence). The V and J ends lost 6 bases and 4 bases respectively, with 7 bases between them.

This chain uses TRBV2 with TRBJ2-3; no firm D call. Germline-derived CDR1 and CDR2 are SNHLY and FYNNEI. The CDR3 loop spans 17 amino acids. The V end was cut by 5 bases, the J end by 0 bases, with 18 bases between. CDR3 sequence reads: CASSQLVSGSSTDTQYF. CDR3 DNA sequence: TGTGCCAGCAGTCAACTTGTCTCCGGGTCCAGCACAGATACGCAGTATTTT.

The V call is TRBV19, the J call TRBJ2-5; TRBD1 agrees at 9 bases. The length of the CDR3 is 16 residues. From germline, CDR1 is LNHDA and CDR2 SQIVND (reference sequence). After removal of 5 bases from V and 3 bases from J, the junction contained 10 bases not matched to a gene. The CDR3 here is CASSPQGARSEETQYF. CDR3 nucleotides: TGTGCCAGTAGTCCACAGGGGGCGCGTTCAGAAGAGACCCAGTACTTC.

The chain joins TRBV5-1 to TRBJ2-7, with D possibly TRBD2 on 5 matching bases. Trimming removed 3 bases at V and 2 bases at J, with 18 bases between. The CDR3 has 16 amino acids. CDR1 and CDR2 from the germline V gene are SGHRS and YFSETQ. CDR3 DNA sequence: TGCGCCAGCAGCTCGCTACAGAGGGCTGGCACCTACGAGCAGTACTTC. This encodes CASSSLQRAGTYEQYF. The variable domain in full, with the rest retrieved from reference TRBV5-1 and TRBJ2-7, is KAGVTQTPRYLIKTRGQQVTLSCSPISGHRSVSWYQQTPGQGLQFLFEYFSETQRNKGNFPGRFSGRQFSNSRSEMNVSTLELGDSALYLCASSSLQRAGTYEQYFGPGTRLTVT.

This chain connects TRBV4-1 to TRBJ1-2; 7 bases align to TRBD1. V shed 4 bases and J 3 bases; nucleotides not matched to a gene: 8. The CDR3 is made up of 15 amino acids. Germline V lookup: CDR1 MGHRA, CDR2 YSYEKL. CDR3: CASSPRRGTDYGYTF. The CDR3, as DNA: TGCGCCAGCAGCCCGCGTCGAGGGACAGACTATGGCTACACCTTC.

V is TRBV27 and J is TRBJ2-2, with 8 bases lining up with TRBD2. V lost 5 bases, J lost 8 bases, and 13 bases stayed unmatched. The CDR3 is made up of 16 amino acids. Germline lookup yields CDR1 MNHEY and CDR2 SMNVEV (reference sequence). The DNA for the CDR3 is TGTGCCAGCAGTCCTCATAGCGGGAAAGAGGGAGGGGAGCTGTTTTTT. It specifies CASSPHSGKEGGELFF.

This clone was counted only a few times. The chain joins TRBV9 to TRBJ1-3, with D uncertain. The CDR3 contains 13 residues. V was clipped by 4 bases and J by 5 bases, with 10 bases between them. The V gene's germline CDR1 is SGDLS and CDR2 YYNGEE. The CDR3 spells CASSSAPRNTIYF. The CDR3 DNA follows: TGTGCCAGCAGCTCAGCCCCGAGAAACACCATATATTTT.

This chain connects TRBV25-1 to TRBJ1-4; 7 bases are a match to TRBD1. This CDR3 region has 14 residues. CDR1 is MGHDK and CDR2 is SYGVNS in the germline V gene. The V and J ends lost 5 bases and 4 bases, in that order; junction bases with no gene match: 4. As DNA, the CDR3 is TGTGCCAGCAGTTTACAGGGGTTTAATGAAAAACTGTTTTTT. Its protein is CASSLQGFNEKLFF.